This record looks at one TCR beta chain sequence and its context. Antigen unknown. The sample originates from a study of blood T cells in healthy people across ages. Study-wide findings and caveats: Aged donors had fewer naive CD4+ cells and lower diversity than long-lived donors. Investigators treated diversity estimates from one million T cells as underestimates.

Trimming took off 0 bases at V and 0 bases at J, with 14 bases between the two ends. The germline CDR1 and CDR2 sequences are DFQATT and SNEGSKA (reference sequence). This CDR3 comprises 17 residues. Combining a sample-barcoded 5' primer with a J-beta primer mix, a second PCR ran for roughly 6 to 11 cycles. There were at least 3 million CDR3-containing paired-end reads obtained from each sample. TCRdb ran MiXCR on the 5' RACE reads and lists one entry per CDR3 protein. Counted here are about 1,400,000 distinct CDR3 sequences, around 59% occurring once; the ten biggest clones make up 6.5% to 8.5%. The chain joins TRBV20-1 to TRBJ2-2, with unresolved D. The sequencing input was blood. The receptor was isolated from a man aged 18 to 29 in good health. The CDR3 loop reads CSARDMGILANTGELFF. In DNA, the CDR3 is TGCAGTGCTAGAGATATGGGCATCCTCGCGAACACCGGGGAGCTGTTTTTT.